This T cell receptor (beta chain) was sequenced in a study of blood T cell repertoires in COVID-19. Background on the study: There were acute and convalescent COVID-19 samples, and they came from the United States, Italy and Spain.

V lost 4 bases and J lost 4, with 20 bases in between. The CDR3 is 17 residues long. Germline CDR1 LNHDA, CDR2 SQIVND (reference sequence). Original processing notes: From reference gene primer amplification, estimates of nucleated cell counts were derived. Clones were sequenced by immunoSEQ multiplex PCR, and TCRdb holds only the in-frame ones, with some missing. The V and J calls and the clone size are those of that table, but D and trimming were determined from the DNA. Counted here are tens of thousands of clones, roughly 90% occurring once; the ten biggest clones make up roughly 15%. The sequence was collected from an elderly man with acute or convalescent COVID-19. The chain carries TRBV19 and TRBJ1-5, with D possibly matching TRBD1 (6 bases). Sequencing was done on a sample of peripheral blood. The CDR3 DNA follows: TGTGCCAGTAGTAAGGGTCCCCGGGGGGCGAGGAATCAGCCCCAGCATTTT. This gives the protein CASSKGPRGARNQPQHF.